The 10 T cell receptor beta chains listed next were all sequenced from one sample in a study of technical replicates of blood from four donors. Only in-frame clones appear in the TCRdb table, and some are missing; sequencing was by immunoSEQ multiplex PCR. The top ten clones hold 2.5% to 4% of a sample with about 50,000 clones, around 96% of them seen once. The material sequenced was PBMCs. These receptors all come from a human donor in good health. Some clones in this sample may be carry-over from other donors' samples.

J is TRBJ2-3 and V is TRBV7-6, with D possibly matching TRBD2 (6 bases). The V and J ends lost 9 bases and 0 bases respectively, with 16 bases between them. In germline, CDR1 is SGHVS, CDR2 FNYEAQ. The CDR3 is 15 residues long. CDR3 region: CASSGGDFSTDTQYF. CDR3 in DNA: TGTGCCAGTTCCGGCGGGGACTTTAGCACAGATACGCAGTATTTT.

This chain uses TRBV4-3 with TRBJ2-4, with D unclear. From germline, CDR1 is LGHNA and CDR2 YSLEER. The V and J ends lost 0 bases and 1 base respectively, with 13 bases between them. This CDR3 is 17 amino acids long. CDR3 sequence reads: CASSQEASPRAKNIQYF. The CDR3 DNA reads TGCGCCAGCAGCCAAGAGGCCTCCCCTAGGGCCAAAAACATTCAGTACTTC.

The chain carries TRBV7-9 and TRBJ2-7, with a weak D call TRBD1 (6 bases). This CDR3 has 14 residues. Between the trimmed V and J ends, which lost 3 bases and 3 bases, there was a span of 12 bases. Looked up from germline, CDR1 is SEHNR and CDR2 is FQNEAQ (reference sequence). The CDR3 nucleotides are TGTGCCAGCAGCTTCCAGGACAGACACTACGAGCAGTACTTC. Translating it yields CASSFQDRHYEQYF.

The rearrangement links TRBV27 to TRBJ1-5, with D tentatively TRBD1 (6 bases). The CDR3 extends over 15 amino acids. Trimming took 3 bases from V and 4 from J, leaving 13 bases between them. Germline CDR1 reads MNHEY; CDR2 reads SMNVEV (reference sequence). The CDR3 sequence: CASSFRGAGNQPQHF. DNA of the CDR3: TGTGCCAGCAGTTTCCGGGGGGCCGGAAATCAGCCCCAGCATTTT.

The CDR3 sequence: CASSPRLSYEQYF. The CDR3 DNA follows: TGTGCCAGCAGCCCTAGACTCTCCTACGAGCAGTACTTC. The V call is TRBV5-6, the J call TRBJ2-7, with unresolved D. This CDR3 contains 13 residues. Germline V gene lookup returns CDR1 SGHDT and CDR2 YYEEEE. Deletions cut 4 bases from V and 0 bases from J, with 8 bases between. Using reference TRBV5-6 and TRBJ2-7 for the parts outside the CDR3, the full variable domain is DAGVTQSPTHLIKTRGQQVTLRCSPKSGHDTVSWYQQALGQGPQFIFQYYEEEERQRGNFPDRFSGHQFPNYSSELNVNALLLGDSALYLCASSPRLSYEQYFGPGTRLTVT.

The V and J genes are TRBV7-3 and TRBJ2-7; 9 nucleotides agree with TRBD2. This CDR3 region has 14 residues. Germline V gene lookup returns CDR1 SGHTA and CDR2 FQGTGA. V dropped 0 bases and J dropped 3; count of bases not matched to a gene: 0. The chain's CDR3 is CASSLTTSGYEQYF. CDR3 nucleotide sequence: TGTGCCAGCAGCTTAACGACTAGCGGCTACGAGCAGTACTTC.

This clone turned up a few times. This chain joins TRBV27 and TRBJ2-7; maybe TRBD2 (6 bases). V was clipped by 5 bases and J by 2 bases, with 13 bases between them. CDR3 length equals 14 residues. Germline lookup yields CDR1 MNHEY and CDR2 SMNVEV (reference sequence). The CDR3 sequence is CASSPGLAPYEQYF. CDR3 bases: TGTGCCAGCAGTCCGGGACTCGCCCCCTACGAGCAGTACTTC.

This clone was counted once. The V gene is TRBV30, the J gene TRBJ1-3, with D hard to call. This CDR3 has 17 amino acids. Germline CDR1 GTSNPN, CDR2 SVGIG (reference sequence). Trimming took off 2 bases at V and 0 bases at J, with 17 bases between the two ends. Here the CDR3 reads CAWSFLGSSLSGNTIYF. The CDR3 DNA reads as TGTGCCTGGAGTTTTTTGGGCAGCTCTCTCTCTGGAAACACCATATATTTT.

This chain uses TRBV6-1 with TRBJ1-5; D is undetermined. From germline, CDR1 is MNHNS and CDR2 SASEGT. V was shortened by 7 bases and J by 0 bases, with 7 bases between the two germline ends. CDR3 length: 13 amino acids. In DNA, the CDR3 is TGTGCCAGCAACTCAGGTAGCAATCAGCCCCAGCATTTT. Encoded protein: CASNSGSNQPQHF.

This chain joins TRBV27 and TRBJ1-6; the D is unclear. Germline CDR1 and CDR2: MNHEY and SMNVEV (reference sequence). The CDR3 extends over 14 amino acids. V lost 3 bases to trimming and J lost 3 bases, with 6 bases between them. The CDR3 nucleotides are TGTGCCAGCAGTTTCGGTGGCTATAATTCACCCCTCCACTTT. Encoded protein: CASSFGGYNSPLHF.